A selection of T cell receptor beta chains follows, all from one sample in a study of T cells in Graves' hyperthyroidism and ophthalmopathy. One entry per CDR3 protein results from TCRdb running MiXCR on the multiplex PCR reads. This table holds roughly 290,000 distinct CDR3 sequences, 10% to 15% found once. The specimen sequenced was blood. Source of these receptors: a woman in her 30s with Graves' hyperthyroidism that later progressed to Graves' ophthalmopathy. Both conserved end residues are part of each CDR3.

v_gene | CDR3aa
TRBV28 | CASSPGSFSGNTIYF
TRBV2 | CASLLLQGLNTEAFF
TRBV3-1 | CASSPSSDARNIQYF
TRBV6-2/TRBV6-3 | CASSTMAPGRISSYNEQFF
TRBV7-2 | CASGLLGQTNTEAFF
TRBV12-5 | CASGMGHGSNTGELFF
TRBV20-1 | CSARDGPQLAGNNEQFF
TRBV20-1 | CSAKDRDLYEQYF
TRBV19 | CASSILGPNEQFF
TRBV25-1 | CASSEAGKHFRSPLHF
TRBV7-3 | CASSLTGSGDGEAFF
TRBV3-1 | CASSYGTGKGETQYF
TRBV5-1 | CASSFDSGGTEAFF
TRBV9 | CASSSHLWGEKLFF